The 4 T cell receptor beta chains below were found in one sample sequenced in a study of cytomegalovirus exposure and HLA in healthy donors. Use of 60 Vbeta and 13 Jbeta primers characterized the PCR. Only in-frame clones appear in the TCRdb table, and some are missing; sequencing was by immunoSEQ multiplex PCR. Its listing shows fewer than 100,000 clones. The sequencing sample was made of PBMCs. These receptors were obtained from a man aged 50 or older in good health and CMV-seronegative.

This rearrangement joins TRBV4-1 to TRBJ2-2, with unresolved D. The CDR3 has 16 amino acids. The germline V gene has CDR1 MGHRA and CDR2 YSYEKL. V was pared by 1 base and J by 7 bases, with 16 bases between. CDR3 in amino acids: CASSQVGQDSSGELFF. In DNA form, the CDR3 reads TGCGCCAGCAGCCAAGTTGGTCAGGATTCCAGCGGGGAGCTGTTTTTT.

The V call is TRBV4-2, the J call TRBJ2-1; the match to TRBD1 covers 10 bases. The CDR3 has 16 residues. Unmatched junction bases numbered 3, after V lost 3 bases and J lost 1 base. Per germline, CDR1 LGHNA and CDR2 YNFKEQ. This CDR3 reads CASSHWDRGSYNEQFF. The CDR3 nucleotides read TGTGCCAGCAGCCATTGGGACAGGGGTTCCTACAATGAGCAGTTCTTC.

V gene TRBV29-1 combines with J gene TRBJ2-7; D perhaps matches TRBD2 (6 bases). The CDR3 is 15 amino acids. V lost 7 bases and J lost 2, with 21 bases in between. Germline CDR1 is SQVTM and CDR2 is ANQGSEA. Written as DNA, the CDR3 is TGCAGCGCATGGGACGTTACCGGGGAGGCCTACGAGCAGTACTTC. This encodes CSAWDVTGEAYEQYF.

This chain uses TRBV7-6 with TRBJ1-6, with 9 bases matching TRBD1. The J segment lost 8 bases and the V segment lost 5 bases, leaving 4 bases of the junction unmatched. The CDR3 runs 14 residues. Germline V gene lookup returns CDR1 SGHVS and CDR2 FNYEAQ. CDR3 region: CASSRDRDYSPLHF. The CDR3, as DNA: TGTGCCAGCAGCCGGGACAGGGACTATTCACCCCTCCACTTT.